Listed here are 27 T cell receptor beta chains from one sample, sequenced in a study of T cell repertoires in cytomegalovirus infection. TCRdb processed the reads anew with MiXCR; each CDR3 protein has one entry. Of roughly 230,000 distinct CDR3 sequences listed, about 15% are singletons. Sequenced: CD8+ T cells from PBMCs. All receptors derive from a human donor in good health (CMV status not recorded). Some clones in this sample may be carry-over from other donors' samples.

The chain joins TRBV28 to TRBJ2-7; D perhaps matches TRBD2 (6 bases). In germline, CDR1 is MDHEN, CDR2 SYDVKM. V was cut by 3 bases and J by 5 bases, with 14 bases left in between. CDR3 length equals 14 residues. The CDR3, as DNA: TGTGCCAGCAGTTTCGCGGGGACCCCTAACGAGCAGTACTTC. It translates to CASSFAGTPNEQYF.

The V call is TRBV29-1, the J call TRBJ1-1; TRBD1 aligns across 11 bases. The CDR3 sequence is 12 residues long. With V trimmed by 6 bases and J by 7 bases, 4 bases remained unmatched. Germline values: CDR1 SQVTM, CDR2 ANQGSEA. The CDR3 DNA reads TGCAGCGTCGGACAGGGGGCCTTTGAAGCTTTCTTT. It translates to CSVGQGAFEAFF.

This clonotype was picked up a small number of times. The chain employs TRBV19 and TRBJ2-5; 11 nucleotides match TRBD2. Trimming removed 1 base from V and 3 bases from J; junction bases left unmatched: 1. The CDR3 loop spans 15 amino acids. The germline CDR1 and CDR2 sequences are LNHDA and SQIVND (reference sequence). The CDR3 protein is CASSIAGLAEETQYF. DNA for the CDR3: TGTGCCAGTAGTATAGCGGGACTAGCGGAAGAGACCCAGTACTTC.

This clonotype was recorded many times. One end of the junction is discordant with germline, which a read error may explain. The V gene is TRBV7-7, the J gene TRBJ2-3; D ambiguous. The CDR3 runs to 15 residues. CDR1 is SSHAT and CDR2 is FNYEAQ in the germline V gene (reference sequence). CDR3 amino acids: CASSRTSISTDTQYF. The DNA of the CDR3 is TGTGCTAGCAGCCGGACGTCAATTAGCACAGATACGCAGTATTTT.

This chain joins TRBV4-1 and TRBJ2-1; no clear D. Germline values: CDR1 MGHRA, CDR2 YSYEKL. The V gene lost 0 bases and the J gene lost 6 bases, with 6 bases spanning the gap. This CDR3 comprises 13 residues. CDR3 coding DNA: TGCGCCAGCAGCCAAGAGAGGAGCAATGAGCAGTTCTTC. Translated, it gives CASSQERSNEQFF.

The rearrangement joins TRBV5-5 to TRBJ1-2; D unresolved. The CDR3 consists of 11 residues. V dropped 4 bases and J dropped 6 bases, with 7 bases sitting between them. CDR1 and CDR2 from the germline V gene are SGHKS and YYEKEE (reference sequence). CDR3: CASSGDHGYTF. The CDR3 DNA is TGTGCCAGCAGCGGTGACCATGGCTACACCTTC.

Remarks on this clonotype: A read error is possible here, since a much larger clone lies one base away. The V gene is TRBV2, the J gene TRBJ2-7; D is perhaps TRBD1 or TRBD2 (5 bases each). TRBJ2-1 matches the DNA end more closely, so the J call is doubtful. CDR1 is SNHLY and CDR2 is FYNNEI in the germline V gene. CDR3 size: 12 residues. In nucleotides, the CDR3 is TGTGCCAGCATGGGACCAGCCTACGAGCAGTTCTTC. This translates into CASMGPAYEQFF.

The sample holds many counts of this clonotype. J is TRBJ1-1 and V is TRBV2; no clear D gene. The CDR3 extends over 11 amino acids. V was cut by 8 bases and J by 11 bases, with 15 bases left in between. Germline CDR1 is SNHLY and CDR2 is FYNNEI. The CDR3 bases are TGTGCCAGCTTACGTTCGGGGAAGGCTTTCTTT. This sequence encodes CASLRSGKAFF.

The chain couples TRBV28 to TRBJ1-2, with a weak D call TRBD1 (5 bases). Germline V gives CDR1 MDHEN, CDR2 SYDVKM. There are 15 residues in the CDR3. V lost 4 bases, J lost 3 bases, and 15 bases lay in between. CDR3: CASSSRGGSDYGYTF. The CDR3 DNA reads as TGTGCCAGCAGTTCTCGCGGGGGATCGGACTATGGCTACACCTTC.

This clonotype was counted a few times. The genes are TRBV6-2 or TRBV6-3 and TRBJ2-7, with TRBD2 identical over 11 bases. CDR3 size: 16 residues. In germline, CDR1 is MNHEY, CDR2 SVGEGT. V lost 5 bases to trimming and J lost 4 bases; unmatched junction nucleotides: 10. As DNA, the CDR3 is TGTGCCAGCAGTCCTTTGCTAGCGGGGGGACCTTACGAGCAGTACTTC. This gives the protein CASSPLLAGGPYEQYF.

V gene TRBV15 combines with J gene TRBJ2-7; TRBD1 matches 7 bases. The CDR3 covers 18 residues. V lost 0 bases to trimming and J lost 2 bases; unmatched junction nucleotides: 13. Germline CDR1 LNHNV, CDR2 YYDKDF (reference sequence). CDR3 coding DNA: TGTGCCACCAGCAGAGATGTCGCTGAGGACAGGAGGCCCTACGAGCAGTACTTC. Its translation is CATSRDVAEDRRPYEQYF. The entire variable domain, with the rest obtained from reference TRBV15 and TRBJ2-7, is as follows: DAMVIQNPRYQVTQFGKPVTLSCSQTLNHNVMYWYQQKSSQAPKLLFHYYDKDFNNEADTPDNFQSRRPNTSFCFLDIRSPGLGDTAMYLCATSRDVAEDRRPYEQYFGPGTRLTVT.

This clonotype showed up many times. The V call is TRBV29-1, the J call TRBJ2-6; D is unresolved. The CDR3 is 15 amino acids. Trimming took off 1 base at V and 0 bases at J, with 7 bases between the two ends. Germline V gives CDR1 SQVTM, CDR2 ANQGSEA. The CDR3 DNA sequence: TGCAGCGTTGAAGCAGACCTCTCTGGGGCCAACGTCCTGACTTTC. This encodes CSVEADLSGANVLTF.

The table lists this clonotype with many counts. The rearrangement joins TRBV11-2 to TRBJ2-1, with D tentatively TRBD1 or TRBD2 (5 bases each). Germline V CDR1 and CDR2: SGHAT, FQNNGV. This CDR3 comprises 15 residues. Trimming cost V 3 bases and J 8 bases, with 17 bases left between them. CDR3 DNA: TGTGCCAGCAGCTTTCCCGGGGCACCGGCGGATGAGCAGTTCTTC. Translating it yields CASSFPGAPADEQFF.

Only a few counts were recorded for this clonotype. The CDR3 sequence: CASSFQTDPIRRDSQETQYF. The CDR3 DNA reads as TGTGCCAGCAGTTTTCAGACCGACCCCATCCGCAGGGACAGTCAAGAGACCCAGTACTTC. The rearrangement joins TRBV12-3 or TRBV12-4 to TRBJ2-5, with 7 nucleotides matching TRBD1. CDR3 length equals 20 residues. The ends lost 3 bases at V and 2 bases at J; junction bases unmatched: 21.

The chain combines TRBV11-2 with TRBJ1-2; D is uncertain. CDR3 size: 14 residues. Germline assignment: CDR1 SGHAT and CDR2 FQNNGV. The V end lost 6 bases, the J end lost 4 bases, and 15 bases lay between the germline ends. The DNA of the CDR3 is TGTGCCAGCAGTCTAGGGTCGGCCCTCTATGGCTACACCTTC. It is translated as CASSLGSALYGYTF.

This clonotype was picked up a small number of times. The chain's CDR3 is CSAWTDLQETQYF. The CDR3 bases are TGCAGTGCTTGGACCGATTTGCAAGAGACCCAGTACTTC. The chain carries TRBV20-1 and TRBJ2-5; no clear D. This CDR3 region has 13 residues. Trimming stripped 5 bases from V and 2 bases from J, with 12 bases between. Per germline, CDR1 DFQATT and CDR2 SNEGSKA (reference sequence).

This clonotype has just a few counts. The V gene is TRBV6-4, the J gene TRBJ1-5; D unclear. Trimming took off 0 bases at V and 6 bases at J, with 12 bases between the two ends. Germline assignment: CDR1 MRHNA and CDR2 SNTAGT. This CDR3 has 15 residues. The CDR3, as DNA: TGTGCCAGCAGTGACTCAAACCGGGGTTTTCAGCCCCAGCATTTT. It codes for CASSDSNRGFQPQHF.

The sample holds a few counts of this clonotype. The chain uses TRBV29-1 and TRBJ2-7; D not resolved. V was pared by 3 bases and J by 3 bases, with 12 bases between. Germline V CDR1 and CDR2: SQVTM, ANQGSEA. This CDR3 region has 13 residues. The CDR3 reads CSVEAGLGYEQYF. In nucleotides, the CDR3 is TGCAGCGTTGAGGCTGGGCTTGGCTACGAGCAGTACTTC.

This clonotype appeared many times. V gene TRBV7-9 combines with J gene TRBJ2-1; D unresolved. V was pared by 4 bases and J by 5 bases, with 21 bases between. This CDR3 is 17 amino acids long. The germline gives CDR1 SEHNR, CDR2 FQNEAQ (reference sequence). CDR3 region: CASSSKVQDFLDNEQFF. Here the CDR3 DNA reads TGTGCCAGCAGCTCCAAGGTGCAAGATTTTTTAGACAATGAGCAGTTCTTC.

The chain joins TRBV14 to TRBJ1-1, with D possibly matching TRBD1 (5 bases). Trimming took off 0 bases at V and 11 bases at J, with 22 bases between the two ends. The CDR3 totals 16 residues. CDR1 SGHDN and CDR2 FVKESK come from the germline V gene. CDR3 residues: CASSQDGAPASTTAFF. The CDR3, as DNA: TGTGCCAGCAGCCAAGATGGGGCCCCAGCCTCAACCACGGCTTTCTTT.

This clonotype has only a few counts. This chain connects TRBV5-6 to TRBJ1-3, with 7 nucleotides matching TRBD1. After removal of 7 bases from V and 2 bases from J, the junction contained 6 bases not matched to a gene. Germline V CDR1 and CDR2: SGHDT, YYEEEE. This CDR3 spans 14 amino acids. The DNA of the CDR3 is TGTGCCAGCGGTCAGAGGGGGCCTGGAAACACCATATATTTT. Its protein product is CASGQRGPGNTIYF.

This clonotype was recorded many times. The chain is built from TRBV7-2 and TRBJ2-1, with TRBD2 matching over 9 bases. Germline loops: CDR1 SGHTA, CDR2 FQGNSA. Germline trimming cut 0 bases from V and 2 bases from J; bases unmatched to any gene: 2. The CDR3 extends over 16 amino acids. CDR3 region: CASSLAAGGTYNEQFF. In nucleotides, the CDR3 is TGTGCCAGCAGCTTAGCCGCGGGGGGGACCTACAATGAGCAGTTCTTC.

The rearrangement links TRBV6-1 to TRBJ1-1; no clear D gene. This CDR3 has 19 amino acids. V gave up 3 bases and J gave up 1 base, with 24 bases separating them. The germline V gene encodes CDR1 MNHNS and CDR2 SASEGT. The CDR3 region is CASSDNLASRGRKNTEAFF. The CDR3 DNA follows: TGTGCCAGCAGTGACAACCTGGCTTCACGGGGTAGGAAGAACACTGAAGCTTTCTTT.

V is TRBV19 and J is TRBJ1-2; the D is unclear. Trimming removed 6 bases from V and 3 bases from J, with 11 bases in between. The CDR3 contains 13 residues. The germline V gene encodes CDR1 LNHDA and CDR2 SQIVND (reference sequence). The CDR3 region has the DNA TGTGCCAGTAGACCCGTTGAGGACTATGGCTACACCTTC. Protein sequence: CASRPVEDYGYTF.

The chain recombines TRBV29-1 with TRBJ1-3; no firm D call. Germline CDR1 is SQVTM and CDR2 is ANQGSEA. The CDR3 spans 13 residues. V dropped 4 bases and J dropped 1 base, with 8 bases sitting between them. CDR3 in amino acids: CSVGAESGNTIYF. CDR3 sequence (DNA): TGCAGCGTTGGGGCAGAGTCTGGAAACACCATATATTTT.

The genes are TRBV20-1 and TRBJ2-7, with 10 bases lining up with TRBD1. The V gene end was trimmed by 5 bases and the J gene end by 1 base; junction bases not matched to a gene: 23. Germline V lookup: CDR1 DFQATT, CDR2 SNEGSKA (reference sequence). CDR3 length: 20 residues. The CDR3 DNA reads as TGCAGTGCTCCAAACCCGAAAAAGACGGGACAGGGGATTCTATCCTACGAGCAGTACTTC. Translation: CSAPNPKKTGQGILSYEQYF.

In its sample, this clonotype was seen a few times. The chain recombines TRBV10-3 with TRBJ2-5, with D possibly TRBD1 on 6 matching bases. This CDR3 region has 12 residues. V shed 11 bases and J shed 4 bases, with 14 bases lying between them. The germline gives CDR1 ENHRY, CDR2 SYGVKD. CDR3 DNA sequence: TGTGCCGCCACAGGGCCCGGAGAGACCCAGTACTTC. Translating gives CAATGPGETQYF.